Below are 24 T cell receptor beta chains sequenced from a single sample in a study of T cell repertoires in cytomegalovirus infection. Their specific antigens are unknown. In TCRdb, the reads were re-called with MiXCR into one record per CDR3 protein. The table has some 320,000 distinct CDR3 sequences, under 35% seen once. The input for sequencing was cultured PBMCs, taken from culture after CMV antigen stimulation. The origin of the receptors is a human donor in good health (CMV status not recorded). Some clones in this sample may be carry-over from other donors' samples.

V gene TRBV3-1 combines with J gene TRBJ2-2; weak D call: TRBD1 (6 bases). The CDR3 contains 15 residues. Trimming pared 4 bases from V and 4 bases from J, leaving 13 bases between. Per the germline V gene, CDR1 is LGHDT and CDR2 is YNNKEL (reference sequence). The CDR3 here is CASSRNRARTGELFF. The CDR3 nucleotides read TGTGCCAGCAGCCGGAACAGGGCGCGCACCGGGGAGCTGTTTTTT.

This clonotype was seen only a few times. The CDR3 loop reads CASSLAGGGGNEQFF. In nucleotides, the CDR3 is TGTGCCAGCAGCTTAGCGGGGGGTGGGGGCAATGAGCAGTTCTTC. The rearrangement uses TRBV7-2 and TRBJ2-1, with D perhaps matching TRBD2 (6 bases). V lost 0 bases to trimming and J lost 6 bases, with 12 bases between them. Per the germline V gene, CDR1 is SGHTA and CDR2 is FQGNSA. The CDR3 covers 15 residues.

The chain employs TRBV7-2 and TRBJ2-2, with D unresolved. Trimming cost V 2 bases and J 6 bases, with 10 bases left between them. CDR3 length equals 14 residues. The germline V gene has CDR1 SGHTA and CDR2 FQGNSA. The DNA of the CDR3 is TGTGCCAGCAGCTTAACCTCTCCCCCCGGGGAGCTGTTTTTT. Protein: CASSLTSPPGELFF.

The CDR3 bases are TGTGCCAGCAGCTGGAACAGAATCTCCTACTACGAGCAGTACTTC. Residues: CASSWNRISYYEQYF. The gene calls are TRBV7-2 and TRBJ2-7; D uncertain. V lost 4 bases and J lost 3, with 16 bases in between. CDR3 length: 15 amino acids. Germline CDR1 SGHTA, CDR2 FQGNSA.

In this sample, this clonotype turned up a few times. The rearrangement links TRBV6-6 to TRBJ2-1; 7 positions match TRBD2. From germline, CDR1 is MNHNY and CDR2 SVGAGI (reference sequence). The CDR3 is 13 amino acids. Trimming at V came to 2 bases and at J to 6 bases, leaving 1 base not matched to a gene. DNA of the CDR3: TGTGCCAGCAGTTACGGGAGGGGCAATGAGCAGTTCTTC. It translates to CASSYGRGNEQFF.

This clonotype has a handful of counts. The rearrangement uses TRBV27 and TRBJ2-3; the D is unclear. Trimming cost V 3 bases and J 0 bases, with 7 bases left between them. Germline CDR1 reads MNHEY; CDR2 reads SMNVEV (reference sequence). CDR3 length: 14 amino acids. This CDR3 is CASSFPGSTDTQYF. CDR3 bases: TGTGCCAGCAGTTTCCCCGGCAGCACAGATACGCAGTATTTT.

The V call is TRBV28, the J call TRBJ2-3; D remains ambiguous. The V gene's germline CDR1 is MDHEN and CDR2 SYDVKM. The CDR3 is 16 amino acids. V was pared by 10 bases and J by 3 bases, with 23 bases between. CDR3 coding DNA: TGTGCCACCGAACTTTTATTGGGCAGCAGGACAGATACGCAGTATTTT. This encodes CATELLLGSRTDTQYF.

This clonotype turned up a few times. The chain couples TRBV4-2 to TRBJ1-4; 7 bases are a match to TRBD1. Germline values: CDR1 LGHNA, CDR2 YNFKEQ. With V trimmed by 0 bases and J by 8 bases, 6 bases remained unmatched. This CDR3 is 15 amino acids long. CDR3 protein: CASSQEQGSGEKLFF. The CDR3 region has the DNA TGTGCCAGCAGCCAAGAACAGGGGAGTGGAGAAAAACTGTTTTTT.

This clonotype was recorded many times. The chain uses TRBV30 and TRBJ1-5; D not resolved. Trimming removed 5 bases at V and 1 base at J, with 21 bases between. This CDR3 has 17 amino acids. From germline, CDR1 is GTSNPN and CDR2 SVGIG (reference sequence). The CDR3 is CAWALAEQGSSNQPQHF. The DNA for the CDR3 is TGTGCCTGGGCTCTAGCAGAACAAGGTTCGAGCAATCAGCCCCAGCATTTT.

J is TRBJ2-1 and V is TRBV7-6, with TRBD2 matching 15 bases. CDR1 SGHVS and CDR2 FNYEAQ come from the germline V gene. V was clipped by 2 bases and J by 7 bases; unmatched bases: 6. The CDR3 runs to 17 residues. CDR3 region: CASSLKGLAGGGNEQFF. The CDR3 DNA reads TGTGCCAGCAGCTTAAAGGGACTAGCGGGAGGAGGGAATGAGCAGTTCTTC.

This clonotype was found many times. The chain couples TRBV7-9 to TRBJ1-6; 7 bases are shared with TRBD1. The CDR3 is 13 residues long. Trimming took 1 base from V and 9 from J; bases not matched to a gene: 0. Germline CDR1 reads SEHNR; CDR2 reads FQNEAQ (reference sequence). The CDR3 reads CASSLGQGSPLHF. In nucleotides, the CDR3 is TGTGCCAGCAGCTTAGGACAGGGTTCACCCCTCCACTTT.

The rearrangement joins TRBV7-9 to TRBJ2-7; TRBD2 matches at 10 bases. The CDR3 length is 13 residues. The ends lost 4 bases at V and 6 bases at J; junction bases unmatched: 3. Germline V gene sequence: CDR1 SEHNR, CDR2 FQNEAQ (reference sequence). The CDR3 sequence: CASSWSGGVEQYF. Here the CDR3 DNA reads TGTGCCAGCAGCTGGAGCGGGGGGGTCGAGCAGTACTTC.

The rearrangement uses TRBV6-2 or TRBV6-3 and TRBJ1-1, with D perhaps matching TRBD1 (5 bases). Germline lookup yields CDR1 MNHEY and CDR2 SVGEGT. V lost 2 bases, J lost 4 bases, and 14 bases lay in between. The CDR3 has 15 residues. The CDR3 sequence is CASSYPRDLATEAFF. CDR3 nucleotides: TGTGCCAGCAGTTACCCCCGGGACTTGGCCACTGAAGCTTTCTTT.

The gene calls are TRBV24-1 and TRBJ2-1, with D possibly matching TRBD2 (5 bases). The CDR3 contains 15 residues. Trimming left V 5 bases short and J 4 bases short, with 14 bases between. Germline V gives CDR1 KGHDR, CDR2 SFDVKD. CDR3 region: CATSGTNSGYNEQFF. The CDR3 DNA is TGTGCCACCAGTGGGACCAATTCGGGGTACAATGAGCAGTTCTTC.

This clonotype has more than one count but fewer than ten. V and J are TRBV6-5 and TRBJ1-6; D is unresolved. The germline CDR1 and CDR2 sequences are MNHEY and SVGAGI. The CDR3 has 14 amino acids. Trimming took off 2 bases at V and 6 bases at J, with 8 bases between the two ends. CDR3 DNA: TGTGCCAGCAGTTACGGAGGCGGTAATTCACCCCTCCACTTT. As protein: CASSYGGGNSPLHF.

The chain combines TRBV12-3 or TRBV12-4 with TRBJ1-2; TRBD1 matches 7 bases. V trimming: 6 bases; J trimming: 5 bases; junction bases outside the gene matches: 6. The CDR3 loop spans 13 amino acids. The CDR3 reads CASRRDSGYGYTF. CDR3 in DNA: TGTGCCAGCAGGAGGGACAGTGGTTATGGCTACACCTTC.

The chain joins TRBV12-3 or TRBV12-4 to TRBJ1-1; D remains unclear. This CDR3 spans 13 amino acids. V was pared by 0 bases and J by 11 bases, with 13 bases between. The CDR3 nucleotides read TGTGCCAGCAGTTTAGCAATCGGGGTGGGGGCTTTCTTT. Its translation is CASSLAIGVGAFF.

This clonotype appeared many times. The genes are TRBV7-2 and TRBJ2-7; no clear D. The CDR3 covers 13 residues. V lost 5 bases and J 3 bases, leaving 11 bases between the germline ends. Germline loops: CDR1 SGHTA, CDR2 FQGNSA. The CDR3 nucleotides read TGTGCCAGCAGCCTTGGGAAGGGCTACGAGCAGTACTTC. Translation: CASSLGKGYEQYF.

This chain links TRBV7-6 with TRBJ1-2; TRBD1 aligns across 8 bases. Germline V gene lookup returns CDR1 SGHVS and CDR2 FNYEAQ. Losses at the gene ends were 7 bases for V and 4 bases for J; bases not matched to a gene: 5. CDR3 length: 13 residues. CDR3 sequence (DNA): TGTGCCAGCACCATCGACAGGGGCTATGGCTACACCTTC. Protein sequence: CASTIDRGYGYTF. Combining the CDR3 with reference TRBV7-6 and TRBJ1-2 gives the whole variable domain GAGVSQSPRYKVTKRGQDVALRCDPISGHVSLYWYRQALGQGPEFLTYFNYEAQQDKSGLPNDRFSAERPEGSISTLTIQRTEQRDSAMYRCASTIDRGYGYTFGSGTRLTVV.

This clonotype was detected a few times. The CDR3 DNA sequence: TGTGCCAGCACTCCACGGGCTAGCGGGAGATCCTACAATGAGCAGTTCTTC. Translation gives CASTPRASGRSYNEQFF. The chain combines TRBV12-3 or TRBV12-4 with TRBJ2-1, with 10 bases fitting TRBD2. The CDR3 is 17 amino acids. V lost 7 bases to trimming and J lost 1 base; unmatched junction nucleotides: 10.

This clonotype was counted a few times. V usage is TRBV5-6 and J usage is TRBJ1-1, with D maybe TRBD1 (5 bases). Germline-derived CDR1 and CDR2 are SGHDT and YYEEEE. The V gene lost 3 bases and the J gene lost 6 bases, with 12 bases spanning the gap. This CDR3 region has 13 residues. The CDR3, as DNA: TGTGCCAGCAGCTCCCAGGGTATCCCTGAAGCTTTCTTT. Protein: CASSSQGIPEAFF.

This clonotype was detected many times. J is TRBJ2-7 and V is TRBV7-2, with unresolved D. CDR1 SGHTA and CDR2 FQGNSA come from the germline V gene. The V and J ends lost 5 bases and 1 base respectively, with 9 bases between them. CDR3 length: 13 amino acids. The CDR3 loop is CASSQRWSYEQYF. The CDR3 DNA follows: TGTGCCAGCAGCCAACGATGGTCCTACGAGCAGTACTTC.

The chain couples TRBV12-3 or TRBV12-4 to TRBJ2-3; D gene ambiguous. The V gene lost 3 bases and the J gene lost 2 bases, with 9 bases spanning the gap. This CDR3 has 14 residues. This chain's CDR3 is CASSFYPNTDTQYF. Here the CDR3 DNA reads TGTGCCAGCAGTTTCTACCCCAACACAGATACGCAGTATTTT.

The chain employs TRBV7-2 and TRBJ2-7, with D hard to call. Trimming pared 0 bases from V and 3 bases from J, leaving 12 bases between. The CDR3 has 15 residues. Germline-derived CDR1 and CDR2 are SGHTA and FQGNSA. CDR3 DNA sequence: TGTGCCAGCAGCTTAGCTCGGCAAAAAATCTACGAGCAGTACTTC. It yields the protein CASSLARQKIYEQYF.